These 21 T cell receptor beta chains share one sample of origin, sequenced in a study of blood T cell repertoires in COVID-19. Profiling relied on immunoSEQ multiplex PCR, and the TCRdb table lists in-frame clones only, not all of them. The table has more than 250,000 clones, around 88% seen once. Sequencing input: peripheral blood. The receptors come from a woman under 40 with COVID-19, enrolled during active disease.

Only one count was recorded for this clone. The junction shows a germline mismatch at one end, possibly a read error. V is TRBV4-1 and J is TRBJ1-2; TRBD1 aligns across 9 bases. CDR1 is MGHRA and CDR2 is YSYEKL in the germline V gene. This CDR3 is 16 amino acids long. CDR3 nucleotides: TGCGCCAGCAGCCAGCGGGGACAGGGTCTGGCCTATGGCTGCACCTTC. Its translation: CASSQRGQGLAYGCTF.

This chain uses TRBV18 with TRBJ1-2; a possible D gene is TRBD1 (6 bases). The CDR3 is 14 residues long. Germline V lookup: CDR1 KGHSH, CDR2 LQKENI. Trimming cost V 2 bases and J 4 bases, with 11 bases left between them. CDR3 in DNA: TGTGCCAGCTCACCAGTTAGGGGGACCTATGGCTACACCTTC. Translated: CASSPVRGTYGYTF.

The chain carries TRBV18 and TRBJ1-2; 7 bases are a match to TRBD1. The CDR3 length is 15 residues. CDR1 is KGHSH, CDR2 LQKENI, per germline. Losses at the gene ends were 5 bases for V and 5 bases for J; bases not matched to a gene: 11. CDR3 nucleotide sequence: TGTGCCAGCTCATCCGAACAGGGGACCTCTTATGGCTACACCTTC. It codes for CASSSEQGTSYGYTF.

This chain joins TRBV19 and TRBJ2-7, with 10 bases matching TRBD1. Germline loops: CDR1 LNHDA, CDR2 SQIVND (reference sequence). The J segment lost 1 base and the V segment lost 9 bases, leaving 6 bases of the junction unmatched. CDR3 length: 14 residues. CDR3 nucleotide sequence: TGTGCCAGCGGTCCGGGACAGGGGTCCTACGAGCAGTACTTC. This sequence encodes CASGPGQGSYEQYF. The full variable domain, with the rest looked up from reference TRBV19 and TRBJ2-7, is DGGITQSPKYLFRKEGQNVTLSCEQNLNHDAMYWYRQDPGQGLRLIYYSQIVNDFQKGDIAEGYSVSREKKESFPLTVTSAQKNPTAFYLCASGPGQGSYEQYFGPGTRLTVT.

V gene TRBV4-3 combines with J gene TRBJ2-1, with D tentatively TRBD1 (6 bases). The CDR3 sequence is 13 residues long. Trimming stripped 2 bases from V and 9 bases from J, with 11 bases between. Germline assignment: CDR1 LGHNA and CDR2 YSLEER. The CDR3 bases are TGCGCCAGCAGCCAAAACAGGGACGGTGAGCAGTTCTTC. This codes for CASSQNRDGEQFF.

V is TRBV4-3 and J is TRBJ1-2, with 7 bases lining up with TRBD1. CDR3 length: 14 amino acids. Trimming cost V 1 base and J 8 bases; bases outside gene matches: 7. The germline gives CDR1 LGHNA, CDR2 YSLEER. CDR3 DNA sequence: TGCGCCAGCAGCCAAGCCAGGGGGGTTATCGGCTACACCTTC. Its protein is CASSQARGVIGYTF.

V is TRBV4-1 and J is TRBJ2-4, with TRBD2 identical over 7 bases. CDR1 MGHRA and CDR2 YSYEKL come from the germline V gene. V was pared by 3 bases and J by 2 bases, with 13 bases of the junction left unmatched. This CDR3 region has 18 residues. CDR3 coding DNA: TGCGCCAGCAGCCATCTTTTTGCGGGGACTAAAACCAAAAACATTCAGTACTTC. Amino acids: CASSHLFAGTKTKNIQYF.

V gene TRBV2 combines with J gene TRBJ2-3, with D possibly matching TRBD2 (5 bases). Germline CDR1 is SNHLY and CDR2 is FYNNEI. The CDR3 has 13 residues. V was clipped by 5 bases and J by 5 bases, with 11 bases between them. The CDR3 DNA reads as TGTGCCAGCAGTTATGAGGGCGAAGATACGCAGTATTTT. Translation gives CASSYEGEDTQYF.

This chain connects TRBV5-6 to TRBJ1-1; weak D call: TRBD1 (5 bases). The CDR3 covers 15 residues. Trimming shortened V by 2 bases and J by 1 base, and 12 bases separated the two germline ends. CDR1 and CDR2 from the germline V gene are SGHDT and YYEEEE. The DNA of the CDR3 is TGTGCCAGCAGCTTAGGGGTGTGGGGGAACACTGAAGCTTTCTTT. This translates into CASSLGVWGNTEAFF.

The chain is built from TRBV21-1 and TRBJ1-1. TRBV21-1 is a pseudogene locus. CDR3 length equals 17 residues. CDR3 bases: TGTGCCAGCACCGTCGGCTCTCCGAGGGTCCCGAACACTGAAGCTTTCTTT. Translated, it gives CASTVGSPRVPNTEAFF.

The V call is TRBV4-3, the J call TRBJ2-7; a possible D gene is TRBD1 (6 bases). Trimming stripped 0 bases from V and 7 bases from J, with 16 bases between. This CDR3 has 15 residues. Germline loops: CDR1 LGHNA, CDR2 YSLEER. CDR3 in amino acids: CASSQDRDTVREQYF. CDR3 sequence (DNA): TGCGCCAGCAGCCAAGATAGGGACACCGTTAGAGAGCAGTACTTC.

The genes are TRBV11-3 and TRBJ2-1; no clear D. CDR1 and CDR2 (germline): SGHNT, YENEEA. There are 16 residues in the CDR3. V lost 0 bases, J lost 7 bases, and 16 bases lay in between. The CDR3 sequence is CASSLDMGRLVNEQFF. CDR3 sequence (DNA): TGTGCCAGCAGCTTAGATATGGGTCGGCTAGTTAATGAGCAGTTCTTC. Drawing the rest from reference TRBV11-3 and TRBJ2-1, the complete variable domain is EAGVVQSPRYKIIEKKQPVAFWCNPISGHNTLYWYLQNLGQGPELLIRYENEEAVDDSQLPKDRFSAERLKGVDSTLKIQPAELGDSAVYLCASSLDMGRLVNEQFFGPGTRLTVL.

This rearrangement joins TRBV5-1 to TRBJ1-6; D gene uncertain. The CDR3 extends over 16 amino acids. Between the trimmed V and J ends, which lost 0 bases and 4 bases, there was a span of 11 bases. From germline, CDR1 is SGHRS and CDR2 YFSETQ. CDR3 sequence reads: CASSLAGSFYNSPLHF. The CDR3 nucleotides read TGCGCCAGCAGCTTGGCGGGGAGTTTTTATAATTCACCCCTCCACTTT.

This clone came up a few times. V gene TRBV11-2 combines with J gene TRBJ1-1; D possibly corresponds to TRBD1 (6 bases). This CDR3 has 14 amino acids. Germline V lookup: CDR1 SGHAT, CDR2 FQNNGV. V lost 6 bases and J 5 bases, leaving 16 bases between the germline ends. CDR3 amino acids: CASRQGGGVTEAFF. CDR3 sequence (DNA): TGTGCCAGCAGACAAGGTGGGGGCGTAACTGAAGCTTTCTTT.

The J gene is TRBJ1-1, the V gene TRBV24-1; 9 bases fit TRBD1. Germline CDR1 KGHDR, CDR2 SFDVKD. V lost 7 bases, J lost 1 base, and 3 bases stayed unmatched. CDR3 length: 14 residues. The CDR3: CATRGDRANTEAFF. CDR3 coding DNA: TGTGCCACCAGGGGGGACAGGGCGAACACTGAAGCTTTCTTT.

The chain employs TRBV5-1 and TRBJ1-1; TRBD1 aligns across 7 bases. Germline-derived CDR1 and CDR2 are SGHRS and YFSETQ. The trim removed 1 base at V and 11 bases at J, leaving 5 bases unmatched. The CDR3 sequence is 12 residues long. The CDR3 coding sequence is TGCGCCAGCAGCTTGCCCGGGACAGCCGCTTTCTTT. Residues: CASSLPGTAAFF.

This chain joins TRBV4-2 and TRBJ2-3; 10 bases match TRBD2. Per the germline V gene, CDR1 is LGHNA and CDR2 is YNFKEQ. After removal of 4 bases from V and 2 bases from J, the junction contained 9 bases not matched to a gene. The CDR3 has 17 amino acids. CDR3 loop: CASSRSLLAGVTDTQYF. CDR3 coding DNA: TGTGCCAGCAGCCGTTCCCTCCTAGCGGGGGTCACAGATACGCAGTATTTT.

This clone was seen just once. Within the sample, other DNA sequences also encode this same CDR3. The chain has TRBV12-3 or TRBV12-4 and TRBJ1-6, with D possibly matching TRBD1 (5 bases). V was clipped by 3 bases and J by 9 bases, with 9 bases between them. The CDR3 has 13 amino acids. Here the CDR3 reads CASSFGGSSPLHF. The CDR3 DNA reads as TGTGCCAGCAGTTTCGGGGGGAGTTCACCCCTCCACTTT.

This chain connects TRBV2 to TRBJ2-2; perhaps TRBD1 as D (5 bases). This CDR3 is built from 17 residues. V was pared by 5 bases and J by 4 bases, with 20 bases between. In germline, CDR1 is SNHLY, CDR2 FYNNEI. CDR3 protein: CASSPGHDRPRTGELFF. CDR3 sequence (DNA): TGTGCCAGCAGTCCCGGACACGACCGCCCCCGCACCGGGGAGCTGTTTTTT.

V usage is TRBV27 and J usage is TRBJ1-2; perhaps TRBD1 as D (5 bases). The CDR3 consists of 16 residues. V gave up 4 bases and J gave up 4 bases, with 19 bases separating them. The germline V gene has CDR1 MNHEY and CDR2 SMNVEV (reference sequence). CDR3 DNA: TGTGCCAGCAGTTCAACGGGACCACGGGGGAGCTATGGCTACACCTTC. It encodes CASSSTGPRGSYGYTF.

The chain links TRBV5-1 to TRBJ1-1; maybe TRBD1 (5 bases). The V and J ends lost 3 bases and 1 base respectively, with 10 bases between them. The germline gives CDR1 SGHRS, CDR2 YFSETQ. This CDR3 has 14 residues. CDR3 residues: CASSSYQGNTEAFF. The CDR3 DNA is TGCGCCAGCAGCTCGTATCAGGGGAACACTGAAGCTTTCTTT. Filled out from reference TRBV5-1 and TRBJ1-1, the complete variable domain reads KAGVTQTPRYLIKTRGQQVTLSCSPISGHRSVSWYQQTPGQGLQFLFEYFSETQRNKGNFPGRFSGRQFSNSRSEMNVSTLELGDSALYLCASSSYQGNTEAFFGQGTRLTVV.